Detailed here is one T cell receptor (beta chain). The target of this receptor is not known. Base qualities are missing; no much larger clone stands one base away. The CDR3 regions of human TCRbeta chains were analyzed by immunosequencing. As for the original processing: Repertoire TCRs were matched against a reference library of SARS-CoV-2-specific TCRs generated with the MIRA antigen-specificity platform. Breadth was defined as the fraction of unique TCRs that were SARS-CoV-2-associated. Depth was defined as the fraction of total T cells that were SARS-CoV-2-associated. Using the MIRA data, each spike-specific TCR was mapped to the spike region that the TCR reacts to and placed in a CD4 or CD8 class. Log10-transformed breadth and depth values were compared by one-way ANOVA with Sidak's multiple comparisons tests. Entries here come from immuneACCESS through TCRdb and include only in-frame sequences with V and J called. Some clones fail to appear in such tables; in the studies checked, an unresolved V gene covers under half of the shortfall, and the cause of the remainder is unknown. The V and J calls and clone size come from that table; D and trimming were worked out from the DNA. This sample lists 150,000 to 200,000 clones; around nine tenths were detected once. Less than 3% of the sample is in the top ten clones.

The germline V gene yields SNHLY for CDR1 and FYNNEI for CDR2. There are 15 amino acids in the CDR3, from cysteine to phenylalanine inclusive. Only the CDR3 DNA is retained, 45 bases long and in frame from the first base. V trim: 6 bases; J trim: 3 bases; unmatched bases: 8. This specimen's time point label, interpreted: baseline before first vaccination. The vaccinee samples were drawn from two UK trials, COV001 and COV002, one of which was a single-blind randomized controlled phase 2/3 trial testing AZD1222 (ChAdOx1 nCoV-19) in healthy adults. Trial participant PBMC samples were collected at day 0 and day 28 after the second dose for TCRbeta chain sequencing. The data originate from a study of T cell responses to AZD1222 COVID-19 vaccine (dated by TCRdb to the early 2020s). Turning to the overall study: AZD1222 recipients with second doses at about 4 weeks or about 12 weeks were pooled, because spike-specific TCR depth and breadth did not differ between schedules. A total of more than 230 trial participants underwent TCR sequencing, of whom roughly 210 received two doses of AZD1222 and about 25 received two doses of the MenACWY control vaccine. Enrollment into the trials was organized by age into subgroups of 18-55, 56-69 and 70-plus years, and those subgroups contained roughly 160, 29 and 62 TCR-sequenced participants, respectively. Broader findings and caveats from the paper: Epitopes outside the regions mutated in the B.1.351 and B.1.1.7 variants were reportedly recognized by nearly half of the unique spike-specific TCRs. Most participants were white British and females outnumbered males, and the authors suggested that clonal diversity may have been underestimated. Vaccine-associated CD4 TCRs spanned the whole spike protein, with dominant responses in regions 160-218 and 743-854. Only five to seven AZD1222 recipients were SARS-CoV-2 seropositive at baseline, limiting conclusions about previously exposed vaccinees. In the small 56-69-year group, the increase in depth fell short of significance, most likely because of low power. No day 14 peak-response samples were available, so repertoires were characterized only after the peak T cell response. A significant rise in spike-specific TCR breadth and depth was observed after two AZD1222 doses relative to day 0 and relative to MenACWY recipients.

The V and J genes are TRBV2 and TRBJ2-3, and TRBD2 matches 8 of the central bases. The clonotype was recovered from an adult in good health. Sequenced material: peripheral blood, taken on day 0 of AZD1222 vaccination. The CDR3 here reads CASSPAGVGTDTQYF. Here is the DNA: TGTGCCAGCAGCCCAGCGGGGGTTGGTACAGATACGCAGTATTTT.